This entry is about one T cell receptor (beta chain). This specimen belongs to a study of blood T cell repertoires in COVID-19. Data came from immunoSEQ multiplex PCR; TCRdb stores just in-frame clones and leaves some out. The sample has approximately 210,000 clones, around nine tenths seen once. The CDR3 consists of 15 residues. The ends were cut back, 3 bases at V and 4 bases at J, with 15 bases in the middle. Germline V gives CDR1 LNHDA, CDR2 SQIVND (reference sequence). This chain uses TRBV19 with TRBJ1-2, with D perhaps matching TRBD1 (6 bases). This clonotype originated in a human donor in a cohort sampled during active COVID-19. Sample: peripheral blood. CDR3: CASSMGGGAGYGYTF. CDR3 bases: TGTGCCAGTAGTATGGGTGGGGGCGCTGGCTATGGCTACACCTTC. The variable domain in full, completed from reference TRBV19 and TRBJ1-2, reads DGGITQSPKYLFRKEGQNVTLSCEQNLNHDAMYWYRQDPGQGLRLIYYSQIVNDFQKGDIAEGYSVSREKKESFPLTVTSAQKNPTAFYLCASSMGGGAGYGYTFGSGTRLTVV.